The clone carrying this T cell receptor (beta chain) was counted only a few times. Its antigen remains unknown. The data are from a study of OX40 agonist ivuxolimab in advanced cancers. Broader study findings: Both CD4+ and CD8+ T cell populations in blood had undergone clonal expansion by week 6 at 0.1 to 3.0 mg/kg.

The data were produced by immunoSEQ multiplex PCR, yet TCRdb's version contains in-frame clones alone and is incomplete. The table lists approximately 60,000 clones, approximately 82% of them singletons. The CDR3 is 13 residues long. The V end was cut by 6 bases, the J end by 2 bases, with 7 bases between. CDR1 MGHDK and CDR2 SYGVNS come from the germline V gene. The chain uses TRBV25-1 and TRBJ2-2; D remains ambiguous. This specimen consisted of CD4+ or CD8+ T cells sorted from blood, obtained in a trial of the OX40 agonist ivuxolimab. The sequence came from an adult with an advanced solid tumor such as melanoma, head and neck, liver or kidney cancer. In DNA form, the CDR3 reads TGTGCCAGCAGGGGTCCAAACACCGGGGAGCTGTTTTTT. Its translation is CASRGPNTGELFF.